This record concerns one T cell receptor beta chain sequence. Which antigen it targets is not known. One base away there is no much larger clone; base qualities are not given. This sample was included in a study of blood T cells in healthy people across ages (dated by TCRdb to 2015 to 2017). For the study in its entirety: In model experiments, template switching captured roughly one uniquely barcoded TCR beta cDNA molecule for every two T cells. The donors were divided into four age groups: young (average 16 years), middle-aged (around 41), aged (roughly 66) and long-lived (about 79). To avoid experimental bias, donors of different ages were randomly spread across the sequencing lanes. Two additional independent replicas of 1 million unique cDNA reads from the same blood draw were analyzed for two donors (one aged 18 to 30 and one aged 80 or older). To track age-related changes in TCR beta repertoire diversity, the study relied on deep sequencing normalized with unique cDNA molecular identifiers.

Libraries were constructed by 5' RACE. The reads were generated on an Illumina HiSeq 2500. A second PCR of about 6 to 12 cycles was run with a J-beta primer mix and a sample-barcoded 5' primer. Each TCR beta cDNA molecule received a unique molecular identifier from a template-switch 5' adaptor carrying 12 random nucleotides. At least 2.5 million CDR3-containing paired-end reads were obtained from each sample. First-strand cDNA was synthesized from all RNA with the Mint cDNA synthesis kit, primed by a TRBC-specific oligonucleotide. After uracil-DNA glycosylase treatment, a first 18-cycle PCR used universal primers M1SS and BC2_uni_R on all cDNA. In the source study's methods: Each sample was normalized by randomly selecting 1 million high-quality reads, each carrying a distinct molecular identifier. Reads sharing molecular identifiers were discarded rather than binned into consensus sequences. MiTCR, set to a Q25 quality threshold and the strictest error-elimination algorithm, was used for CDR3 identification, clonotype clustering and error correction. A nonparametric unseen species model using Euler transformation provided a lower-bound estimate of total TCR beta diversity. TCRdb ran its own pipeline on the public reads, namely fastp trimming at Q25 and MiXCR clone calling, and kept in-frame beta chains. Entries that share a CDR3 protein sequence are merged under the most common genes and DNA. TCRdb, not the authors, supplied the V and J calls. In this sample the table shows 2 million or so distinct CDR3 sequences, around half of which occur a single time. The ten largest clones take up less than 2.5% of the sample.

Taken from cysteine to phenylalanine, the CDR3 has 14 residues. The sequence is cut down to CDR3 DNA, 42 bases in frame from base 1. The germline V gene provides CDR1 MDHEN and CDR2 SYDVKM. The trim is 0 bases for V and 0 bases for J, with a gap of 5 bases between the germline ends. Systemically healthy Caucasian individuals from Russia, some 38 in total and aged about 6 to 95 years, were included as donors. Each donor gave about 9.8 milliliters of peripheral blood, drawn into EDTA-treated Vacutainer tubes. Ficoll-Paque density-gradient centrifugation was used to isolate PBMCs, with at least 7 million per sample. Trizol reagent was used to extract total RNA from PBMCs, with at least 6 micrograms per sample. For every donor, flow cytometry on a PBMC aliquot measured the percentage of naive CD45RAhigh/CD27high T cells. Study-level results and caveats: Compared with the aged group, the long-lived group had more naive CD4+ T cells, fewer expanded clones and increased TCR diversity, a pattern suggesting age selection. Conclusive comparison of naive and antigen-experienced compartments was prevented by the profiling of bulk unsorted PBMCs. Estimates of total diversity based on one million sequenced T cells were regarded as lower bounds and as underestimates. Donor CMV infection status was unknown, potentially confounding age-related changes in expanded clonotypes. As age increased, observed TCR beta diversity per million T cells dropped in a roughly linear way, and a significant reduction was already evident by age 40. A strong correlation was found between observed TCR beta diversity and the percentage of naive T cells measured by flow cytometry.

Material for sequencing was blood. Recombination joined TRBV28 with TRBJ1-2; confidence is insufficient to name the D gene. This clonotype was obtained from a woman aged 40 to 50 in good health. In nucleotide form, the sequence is TGTGCCAGCAGTTTATGGGTGGCTAACTATGGCTACACCTTC. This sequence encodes CASSLWVANYGYTF.